These T cell receptor beta chains were read from a single sample in a study of beta chain features in type 1 diabetes. Only in-frame clones appear in the TCRdb table, and some are missing; sequencing was by immunoSEQ multiplex PCR. Of hundreds of thousands of clones listed, 11% were seen once; the top ten hold 0.017%. Sequencing was done on a sample of naive CD4+ T cells from blood. All receptors come from a man aged 25-40 years with type 1 diabetes. CDR3s include the opening cysteine and the closing phenylalanine or tryptophan. Fields, in order: V gene, clone size, D gene, J gene, CDR3 protein, CDR3 DNA. The D gene is left open where the match is weak. Size tells how often a clone was seen (once, few, many) or the class of an expanded clone, and some rows leave it out.

>TRBV4-2|few|-|TRBJ1-1
CASSQEPTGPNTEAFF
TGTGCCAGCAGCCAAGAGCCTACAGGGCCGAACACTGAAGCTTTCTTT
>TRBV5-1|few|TRBD2|TRBJ2-1
CASSLGASGGYNEQFF
TGCGCCAGCAGCTTGGGGGCTAGCGGGGGTTACAATGAGCAGTTCTTC
>TRBV9|few|-|TRBJ2-7
CASSALGRPYEQYF
TGTGCCAGCAGCGCTTTGGGGCGGCCCTACGAGCAGTACTTC
>TRBV11-2|-|-|TRBJ2-1
CASSSRYEQFF
TGTGCCAGCAGCTCCCGTTATGAGCAGTTCTTC
>TRBV7-2|-|-|TRBJ1-4
CASSFSLAEKLFF
TGTGCCAGCAGCTTCTCATTAGCGGAAAAACTGTTTTTT
>TRBV9|-|-|TRBJ2-7
CASSADRAYEQYF
TGTGCCAGCAGCGCGGACAGAGCCTACGAGCAGTACTTC
>TRBV9|-|-|TRBJ1-3
CASSVGSSGNTIYF
TGTGCCAGCAGCGTAGGTAGCTCTGGAAACACCATATATTTT
>TRBV29-1|-|TRBD1|TRBJ2-7
CSVEQGAHEQYF
TGCAGCGTGGAACAGGGGGCCCACGAGCAGTACTTC
>TRBV2|few|-|TRBJ2-1
CASRTPRKIVQFF
TGTGCCAGTAGAACCCCCCGAAAGATCGTGCAGTTCTTC
>TRBV7-6|-|-|TRBJ2-5
CASSLRVQETQYF
TGTGCCAGCAGCTTGAGGGTCCAAGAGACCCAGTACTTC
>TRBV18|-|-|TRBJ1-1
CASSQRGTEAFF
TGTGCCAGCTCACAGAGAGGGACTGAAGCTTTCTTT
>TRBV7-9|few|-|TRBJ2-1
CASRISPGGDEQFF
TGTGCCAGCAGAATTTCCCCAGGAGGAGATGAGCAGTTCTTC
>TRBV2|-|-|TRBJ1-4
CASRRATNEKLFF
TGTGCCAGCAGGCGGGCAACTAATGAAAAACTGTTTTTT
>TRBV29-1|-|-|TRBJ2-3
CSVVLRADTQYF
TGCAGCGTTGTTCTTCGCGCGGATACGCAGTATTTT
>TRBV29-1|few|-|TRBJ2-1
CSAVRQNNEQFF
TGCAGCGCTGTCAGACAGAACAATGAGCAGTTCTTC
>TRBV28|-|-|TRBJ1-6
CASSLSYSPLHF
TGTGCCAGCAGTCTTTCGTATTCACCCCTCCACTTT
>TRBV7-9|few|-|TRBJ1-1
CASDRNTEAFF
TGTGCCAGCGACAGAAACACTGAAGCTTTCTTT